The entry that follows covers one TCR beta chain sequence. Assay used: immunoSEQ multiplex PCR; TCRdb lists only in-frame clones, some missing. The repertoire holds about 280,000 clones, with 65% to 90% as singletons. This entry comes from a study of blood T cell repertoires in COVID-19. About the study: Italy, Spain and the United States were the sources of the convalescent and acute COVID-19 samples. In each case, the material was cDNA or gDNA derived from T cells, B-cell-depleted T cells, or PBMCs.

V gave up 1 base and J gave up 4 bases, with 13 bases separating them. In germline, CDR1 is PRHDT, CDR2 FYEKMQ (reference sequence). This CDR3 is 15 amino acids long. V and J are TRBV13 and TRBJ2-5, with D possibly being TRBD2 (5 bases). Sequencing input: peripheral blood. The clonotype originates from a human donor in a cohort sampled during active COVID-19. The CDR3 spells CASSLDGKSGETQYF. The DNA for the CDR3 is TGTGCCAGCAGCTTAGACGGGAAGTCTGGAGAGACCCAGTACTTC.